This T cell receptor beta chain derives from a study of T-cell memory formation after mild COVID-19. Concerning this clonotype itself: What it recognizes is unknown.

TCRdb passed the 5' RACE reads through MiXCR, listing each CDR3 protein once. The sample includes under 450,000 distinct CDR3 sequences, less than 25% of them seen just once. Germline CDR1 is SEHNR and CDR2 is FQNEAQ (reference sequence). The CDR3 is 13 amino acids. The V end lost 6 bases, the J end lost 4 bases, and 12 bases lay between the germline ends. Regarding the study as a whole: A second wave of clones peaked on day 37, and their SARS-CoV-2 specificity went unconfirmed.

The clonotype was recovered from an adult woman who had mild COVID-19 (a few samples of this study predate the infection). Cell type and time point are not known. Material for sequencing was PBMCs or a T cell subset sorted from them (not recorded which). The genes are TRBV7-9 and TRBJ1-2; the D gene is possibly TRBD1 (5 bases). For the CDR3, the DNA is TGTGCCAGCAGTTCACAGGCGCCCTATGGCTACACCTTC. Its translation: CASSSQAPYGYTF.